This T cell receptor (beta chain) was found in a study of long-term antiretroviral therapy in people with HIV. Study-wide context: Collection dates of the earliest samples fall about a decade before the 2015 immediate-ART recommendation.

Study outcomes and limitations: CDR3 lengths in HIV samples spanned a narrower range than controls.

Sequencing used immunoSEQ v3.0 at survey level. Sequencing was performed with immunoSEQ multiplex PCR; in TCRdb, only in-frame clones are kept and a portion is missing. This sample has 25,000 to 35,000 clones, with 65% to 80% found just once. With respect to this clone: Its antigen is unknown.

CDR1 and CDR2 from the germline V gene are SGHRS and YFSETQ. V lost 0 bases, J lost 7 bases, and 14 bases lay in between. The CDR3 loop spans 15 amino acids. The clonotype originates from a woman in her 50s with HIV. The chain links TRBV5-1 to TRBJ1-3; TRBD1 is a possible D gene (6 bases). Sample: unsorted PBMCs, taken 3.1 years after starting antiretroviral therapy. CDR3 nucleotides: TGCGCCAGCAGCTTGGCCGGCGACAGGACGAACACCATATATTTT. Amino acid sequence: CASSLAGDRTNTIYF.